This T cell receptor (beta chain) comes out of a study of metastatic and nonmetastatic thyroid tumors. About the research overall: Repertoires were compared across blood and tumor or nodule tissue from malignant and benign thyroid patients. Findings and caveats of the study: In blood and tumor, TCR beta diversity was reportedly significantly higher in malignant thyroid tumors than in benign nodules.

CDR3 length: 15 residues. The germline V gene encodes CDR1 SGHTA and CDR2 FQGTGA. About this clone: Its specificity is not known. Sequence at one end of the junction differs from germline and may be a read error. Distinct nucleotide sequences in the sample also encode this CDR3.

In the study's own analysis: Across clinicopathological groups, CDR3 differences served as the basis for building a distant-metastasis classifier for papillary thyroid cancer. With MiXCR, TCRdb reprocessed the PCR reads. The V and J calls here are based on TCRdb, not the publication. The table includes around 26,000 clones, 3.5% to 4.5% detected once. Nobody among the patients had been given any treatment before thyroid surgery. This sequence joins TRBV7-3 and TRBJ2-1; D is ambiguous. The sequence came from a male donor with papillary thyroid cancer or a benign thyroid nodule (not recorded which). Some clones in this sample may be carry-over from other donors' samples. The sequencing sample was made of blood. The CDR3 sequence is CASSLGPSSYNEQFF. The CDR3 nucleotides are TGTGCCAGTAGCTTAGGACCTAGCTCCTACAATGAGCAGTTCTTC.